The 10 T cell receptor beta chains given below trace back to one sample, sequenced in a study of cytomegalovirus exposure and HLA in healthy donors. Repertoires were generated with immunoSEQ multiplex PCR, while TCRdb's copy carries only in-frame clones and drops some. Among 120,000 or so clones, 85% to 90% were seen once, and the ten largest hold 1.5% to 2%. Input material: PBMCs. The receptors stem from a young woman in good health and CMV-seronegative.

V usage is TRBV23-1 and J usage is TRBJ1-1; a weak D match, TRBD1 (6 bases). TRBV23-1 is treated as an ORF (open reading frame) with a function not yet certain. Trimming took 6 bases from V and 3 from J, leaving 14 bases between them. This CDR3 is 14 amino acids long. The CDR3 nucleotides read TGCGCCAGCAGCCGCCGGACAGCGGACACTGAAGCTTTCTTT. Residues: CASSRRTADTEAFF.

The rearrangement uses TRBV6-6 and TRBJ2-7; 7 bases map to TRBD1. Germline-derived CDR1 and CDR2 are MNHNY and SVGAGI (reference sequence). Germline trimming cut 6 bases from V and 5 bases from J; bases unmatched to any gene: 4. CDR3 size: 12 residues. CDR3 coding DNA: TGTGCCAGCAGCCCACAGGGGAACGAGCAGTACTTC. Protein sequence: CASSPQGNEQYF.

The rearrangement joins TRBV2 to TRBJ1-3; possibly TRBD1 for D (6 bases). With 7 bases removed from V and 0 bases from J, the gap between germline ends came to 13 bases. CDR3 length: 15 residues. Per germline, CDR1 SNHLY and CDR2 FYNNEI. The CDR3 protein is CASTGQTFSGNTIYF. The CDR3 coding sequence is TGTGCCAGCACTGGACAGACGTTCTCTGGAAACACCATATATTTT. Full variable domain (missing parts from reference TRBV2 and TRBJ1-3): EPEVTQTPSHQVTQMGQEVILRCVPISNHLYFYWYRQILGQKVEFLVSFYNNEISEKSEIFDDQFSVERPDGSNFTLKIRSTKLEDSAMYFCASTGQTFSGNTIYFGEGSWLTVV.

The V call is TRBV19, the J call TRBJ1-1; tentatively, D is TRBD1 (6 bases). The CDR3 runs to 15 residues. CDR1 and CDR2 from the germline V gene are LNHDA and SQIVND (reference sequence). V lost 6 bases and J 5 bases, leaving 19 bases between the germline ends. CDR3 sequence reads: CASSPFGGAWTEAFF. CDR3 bases: TGTGCCAGTAGCCCCTTTGGGGGGGCGTGGACTGAAGCTTTCTTT.

The chain joins TRBV6-5 to TRBJ1-1, with a possible D match to TRBD1 (6 bases). This CDR3 comprises 14 residues. CDR1 is MNHEY and CDR2 is SVGAGI in the germline V gene. V lost 2 bases and J 1 base, leaving 8 bases between the germline ends. Written as DNA, the CDR3 is TGTGCCAGCAGTTACGGGACACCGAACACTGAAGCTTTCTTT. This translates into CASSYGTPNTEAFF.

V is TRBV27 and J is TRBJ2-3; TRBD2 agrees at 9 bases. Germline V lookup: CDR1 MNHEY, CDR2 SMNVEV (reference sequence). This CDR3 is built from 15 residues. J lost 3 bases, V lost 8 bases, and 9 bases had no gene match. The CDR3 bases are TGTGCCAGCCCTAGAGGCGGGAGGGATACAGATACGCAGTATTTT. Its protein product is CASPRGGRDTDTQYF.

V and J are TRBV5-8 and TRBJ2-7; 7 bases are shared with TRBD1. V lost 5 bases, J lost 3 bases, and 11 bases stayed unmatched. Per germline, CDR1 SGHTS and CDR2 YDEGEE. This CDR3 comprises 15 residues. DNA of the CDR3: TGTGCCAGCAGGGATGACAGGGTACTCTACTACGAGCAGTACTTC. Its translation is CASRDDRVLYYEQYF.

V usage is TRBV5-5 and J usage is TRBJ1-6; TRBD1 is a possible D gene (6 bases). CDR1 is SGHKS, CDR2 YYEKEE, per germline (reference sequence). Deletions cut 0 bases from V and 4 bases from J, with 8 bases between. This CDR3 has 15 amino acids. Here the CDR3 reads CASSLGQVYNSPLHF. For the CDR3, the DNA is TGTGCCAGCAGCTTGGGACAGGTTTATAATTCACCCCTCCACTTT.

The chain employs TRBV7-9 and TRBJ2-7, with D perhaps matching TRBD1 (5 bases). The germline V gene encodes CDR1 SEHNR and CDR2 FQNEAQ (reference sequence). Trimming cost V 1 base and J 5 bases, with 12 bases left between them. The CDR3 loop spans 14 amino acids. The CDR3 coding sequence is TGTGCCAGCAGCTTAGGGGCAGGGTCCCACGAGCAGTACTTC. Protein: CASSLGAGSHEQYF.

The V gene is TRBV30, the J gene TRBJ2-7, with TRBD1 matching over 7 bases. Germline-derived CDR1 and CDR2 are GTSNPN and SVGIG (reference sequence). Trimming took 3 bases from V and 6 from J; bases not matched to a gene: 2. There are 11 residues in the CDR3. This chain's CDR3 is CAWSPGGEQYF. The CDR3 bases are TGTGCCTGGAGCCCAGGGGGCGAGCAGTACTTC.